A single sample gave rise to the 11 T cell receptor beta chains below, sequenced in a study of blood T cell repertoires in COVID-19. Sequencing used immunoSEQ multiplex PCR; TCRdb keeps in-frame clones, though not all of them. The table has over 150,000 clones, almost 80% seen once; the top ten hold approximately 15%. The sequencing sample was made of PBMCs or T cells enriched from blood (not recorded which). The receptors were gathered from a woman aged 50 to 60 who had recovered from COVID-19.

The gene calls are TRBV30 and TRBJ2-7; a possible D gene is TRBD2 (6 bases). The V gene's germline CDR1 is GTSNPN and CDR2 SVGIG (reference sequence). The CDR3 is made up of 14 amino acids. Trimming took off 4 bases at V and 3 bases at J, with 16 bases between the two ends. The CDR3 loop is CAWTLWGRNYEQYF. The CDR3 nucleotides read TGTGCCTGGACCCTCTGGGGGAGGAACTACGAGCAGTACTTC.

This clone was counted a few times. The V gene is TRBV27, the J gene TRBJ2-7; D is undetermined. In germline, CDR1 is MNHEY, CDR2 SMNVEV (reference sequence). V gave up 5 bases and J gave up 2 bases, with 10 bases separating them. This CDR3 has 13 amino acids. The CDR3 is CASSVSRAYEQYF. CDR3 coding DNA: TGTGCCAGCAGTGTCTCCCGAGCCTACGAGCAGTACTTC.

The chain joins TRBV14 to TRBJ1-1; no definite D call. This CDR3 is 16 amino acids long. Between the trimmed V and J ends, which lost 1 base and 4 bases, there was a span of 16 bases. Germline assignment: CDR1 SGHDN and CDR2 FVKESK. DNA for the CDR3: TGTGCCAGCAGCCAAGCACGGGAACTTGAAGGCACTGAAGCTTTCTTT. Its translation: CASSQARELEGTEAFF.

This clone was counted between two and nine times. V usage is TRBV18 and J usage is TRBJ2-7, with a possible D match to TRBD2 (6 bases). The CDR3 length is 12 residues. Germline loops: CDR1 KGHSH, CDR2 LQKENI. V was trimmed by 6 bases and J by 6 bases, leaving 12 bases between them. The CDR3 region has the DNA TGTGCCAGCTCGCCCCCCGGGGGCGAGCAGTACTTC. It codes for CASSPPGGEQYF.

The V and J genes are TRBV28 and TRBJ1-5, with unresolved D. Trimming took 2 bases from V and 1 from J, leaving 9 bases between them. This CDR3 region has 15 residues. Germline values: CDR1 MDHEN, CDR2 SYDVKM. The CDR3 reads CASSLGGLSNQPQHF. In DNA, the CDR3 is TGTGCCAGCAGTTTAGGAGGGCTAAGCAATCAGCCCCAGCATTTT.

This clone was detected only a few times. The V gene is TRBV24-1, the J gene TRBJ2-1, with D maybe TRBD2 (5 bases). Germline V gene lookup returns CDR1 KGHDR and CDR2 SFDVKD. This CDR3 comprises 12 residues. Trimming removed 6 bases from V and 6 bases from J, with 8 bases in between. The CDR3 sequence is CATSPRGNEQFF. CDR3 sequence (DNA): TGTGCCACCAGTCCCCGGGGCAATGAGCAGTTCTTC.

This clone was seen just once. V and J are TRBV28 and TRBJ1-2; tentatively, D is TRBD1 (6 bases). Germline V gives CDR1 MDHEN, CDR2 SYDVKM. CDR3 size: 13 residues. Trimming pared 6 bases from V and 5 bases from J, leaving 13 bases between. CDR3: CASRQGLRYGYTF. The CDR3 DNA follows: TGTGCCAGCAGACAGGGCTTACGGTATGGCTACACCTTC.

This clone was found a few times. The chain links TRBV4-1 to TRBJ2-2; D uncertain. V was clipped by 1 base and J by 2 bases, with 11 bases between them. The CDR3 covers 16 residues. Germline CDR1 and CDR2: MGHRA and YSYEKL. CDR3 protein: CASSQGGGYNTGELFF. The CDR3 nucleotides read TGCGCCAGCAGCCAAGGCGGCGGTTACAACACCGGGGAGCTGTTTTTT.

The V call is TRBV28, the J call TRBJ1-1, with TRBD1 identical over 7 bases. V shed 3 bases, J shed 1 base, and the junction held 2 bases outside the gene matches. The CDR3 has 14 residues. Germline CDR1 MDHEN, CDR2 SYDVKM. CDR3 coding DNA: TGTGCCAGCAGTTTTACAGGGGAGAACACTGAAGCTTTCTTT. Its translation: CASSFTGENTEAFF.

V gene TRBV3-1 (or the pseudogene TRBV3-2) combines with J gene TRBJ2-5; a possible D gene is TRBD1 (5 bases). Trimming stripped 4 bases from V and 4 bases from J, with 13 bases between. Germline CDR1 and CDR2: LGHDT and YNNKEL (reference sequence). The CDR3 contains 14 residues. This CDR3 is CASSRSRGRETQYF. DNA of the CDR3: TGTGCCAGCAGCCGTTCTAGGGGCAGAGAGACCCAGTACTTC.

This chain links TRBV9 with TRBJ2-5, with TRBD1 matching 7 bases. This CDR3 is built from 13 residues. The trim removed 4 bases at V and 2 bases at J, leaving 2 bases unmatched. CDR1 SGDLS and CDR2 YYNGEE come from the germline V gene. The CDR3: CASSLGQQETQYF. CDR3 nucleotide sequence: TGTGCCAGCAGCTTGGGACAGCAAGAGACCCAGTACTTC.